These T cell receptor beta chains were read from a single sample in a study of circulating CD8 cells and anti-PD-1 response in melanoma. TCRdb independently ran MiXCR on the reads; one entry per CDR3 protein. This repertoire shows 400 to 550 distinct CDR3 sequences, around 7.1% found once; its top ten account for 65% to 70%. The sample consisted of CD8+ T cells from PBMCs, taken at baseline or after one month of anti-PD-1 therapy (not recorded which). Every receptor here comes from a human donor with melanoma. CDR3s include the opening cysteine and the closing phenylalanine or tryptophan. D genes are given only for firm matches. Clone size is stated in some rows and not others, as once, few, many or a class when expanded.

d_call: -; v_call: TRBV23-1; cdr3_length: 15; j_call: TRBJ2-5; clone_size: medium-sized; cdr3_nt: TGCGCCAGCAGTCAATCTAGACCGATGCAAGAGACCCAGTACTTC; cdr3_aa: CASSQSRPMQETQYF
d_call: -; v_call: TRBV27; cdr3_length: 14; j_call: TRBJ1-2; clone_size: -; cdr3_nt: TGTGCCAGCAGTTATAAAGGAGCGATCTATGGCTACACCTTC; cdr3_aa: CASSYKGAIYGYTF
d_call: -; v_call: TRBV20-1; cdr3_length: 13; j_call: TRBJ2-2; clone_size: -; cdr3_nt: TGCAGTGCTATTAGCTTCGACACCGGGGAGCTGTTTTTT; cdr3_aa: CSAISFDTGELFF
d_call: -; v_call: TRBV2; cdr3_length: 14; j_call: TRBJ1-2; clone_size: -; cdr3_nt: TGTGCCAGCAGTGAACTGACAGCTAACTATGGCTACACCTTC; cdr3_aa: CASSELTANYGYTF
d_call: TRBD2; v_call: TRBV7-3; cdr3_length: 18; j_call: TRBJ2-3; clone_size: medium-sized; cdr3_nt: TGTGCCAGCAGCCATCCCATCAGCGGGGGGGCCGAATCAGATACGCAGTATTTT; cdr3_aa: CASSHPISGGAESDTQYF
d_call: TRBD1; v_call: TRBV7-7; cdr3_length: 15; j_call: TRBJ2-3; clone_size: medium-sized; cdr3_nt: TGTGCTAGCAGCCTCCGGGACAGTCCCACAGATACGCAGTATTTT; cdr3_aa: CASSLRDSPTDTQYF
d_call: -; v_call: TRBV19; cdr3_length: 11; j_call: TRBJ1-1; clone_size: medium-sized; cdr3_nt: TGTGCCAGTAGTATTATGACTGAAGCTTTCTTT; cdr3_aa: CASSIMTEAFF
d_call: -; v_call: TRBV20-1; cdr3_length: 17; j_call: TRBJ1-6; clone_size: medium-sized; cdr3_nt: TGCAGTGCTAGAGATCGACGACCCGTCCCCTATAATTCACCCCTCCACTTT; cdr3_aa: CSARDRRPVPYNSPLHF
d_call: -; v_call: TRBV10-1; cdr3_length: 14; j_call: TRBJ2-4; clone_size: -; cdr3_nt: TGCGCCAGCAGTGAGACTGTAGCCAAAGACATTCAGTACTTC; cdr3_aa: CASSETVAKDIQYF
d_call: -; v_call: TRBV19; cdr3_length: 13; j_call: TRBJ2-5; clone_size: -; cdr3_nt: TGTGCCAGCAGTTCCACTACCTCGGAGACCCAGTACTTC; cdr3_aa: CASSSTTSETQYF
d_call: -; v_call: TRBV4-3; cdr3_length: 12; j_call: TRBJ1-2; clone_size: few; cdr3_nt: TGCGCCAGCAGCCAAAGGGGCTATGGCTACACCTTC; cdr3_aa: CASSQRGYGYTF
d_call: -; v_call: TRBV7-2; cdr3_length: 14; j_call: TRBJ2-7; clone_size: medium-sized; cdr3_nt: TGTGCCAGCAGCTCGACAGGAAGCTCCTACGAGCAGTACTTC; cdr3_aa: CASSSTGSSYEQYF